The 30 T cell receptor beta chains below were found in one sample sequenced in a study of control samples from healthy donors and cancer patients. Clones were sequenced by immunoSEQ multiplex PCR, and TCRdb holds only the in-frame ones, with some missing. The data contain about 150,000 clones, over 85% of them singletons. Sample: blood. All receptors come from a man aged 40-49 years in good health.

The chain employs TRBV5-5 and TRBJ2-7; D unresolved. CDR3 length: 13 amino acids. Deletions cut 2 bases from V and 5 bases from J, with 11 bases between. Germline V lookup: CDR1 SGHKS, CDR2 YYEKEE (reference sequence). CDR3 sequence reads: CASSFGPKDEQYF. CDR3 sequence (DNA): TGTGCCAGCAGCTTTGGGCCGAAGGACGAGCAGTACTTC.

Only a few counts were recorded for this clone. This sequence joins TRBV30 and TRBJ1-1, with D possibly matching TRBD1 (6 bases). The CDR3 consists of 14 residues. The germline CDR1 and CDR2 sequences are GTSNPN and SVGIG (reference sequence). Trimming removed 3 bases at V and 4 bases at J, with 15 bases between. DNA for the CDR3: TGTGCCTGGAGCATAACAGGGTACGGCACTGAAGCTTTCTTT. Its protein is CAWSITGYGTEAFF.

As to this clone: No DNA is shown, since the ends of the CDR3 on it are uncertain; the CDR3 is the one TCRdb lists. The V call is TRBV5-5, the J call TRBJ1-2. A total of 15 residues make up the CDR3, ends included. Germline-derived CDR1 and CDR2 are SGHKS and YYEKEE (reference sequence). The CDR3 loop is CASSWGTGTHTGFTF.

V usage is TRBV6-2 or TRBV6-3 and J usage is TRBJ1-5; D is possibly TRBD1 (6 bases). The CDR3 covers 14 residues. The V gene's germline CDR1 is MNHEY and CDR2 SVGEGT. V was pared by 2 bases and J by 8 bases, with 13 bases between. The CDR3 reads CASSYVTGSEPQHF. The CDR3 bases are TGTGCCAGCAGTTACGTTACAGGGTCGGAGCCCCAGCATTTT.

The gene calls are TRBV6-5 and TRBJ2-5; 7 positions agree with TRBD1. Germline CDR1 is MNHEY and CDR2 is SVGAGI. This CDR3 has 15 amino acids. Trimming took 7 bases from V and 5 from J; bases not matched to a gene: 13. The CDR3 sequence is CASINRGIERETQYF. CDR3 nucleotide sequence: TGTGCCAGCATCAACAGGGGAATAGAACGGGAGACCCAGTACTTC.

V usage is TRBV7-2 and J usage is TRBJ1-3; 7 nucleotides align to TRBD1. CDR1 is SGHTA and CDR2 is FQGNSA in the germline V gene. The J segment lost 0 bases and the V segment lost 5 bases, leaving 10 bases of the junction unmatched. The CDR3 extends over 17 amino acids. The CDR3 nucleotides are TGTGCCAGCAGCCCCCGACAGGGCGGCTCCTCTGGAAACACCATATATTTT. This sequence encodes CASSPRQGGSSGNTIYF.

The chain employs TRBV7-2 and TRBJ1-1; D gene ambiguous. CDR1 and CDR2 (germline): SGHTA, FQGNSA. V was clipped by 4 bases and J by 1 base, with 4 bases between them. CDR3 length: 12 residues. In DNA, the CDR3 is TGTGCCAGCAGCTACAGGAACACTGAAGCTTTCTTT. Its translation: CASSYRNTEAFF.

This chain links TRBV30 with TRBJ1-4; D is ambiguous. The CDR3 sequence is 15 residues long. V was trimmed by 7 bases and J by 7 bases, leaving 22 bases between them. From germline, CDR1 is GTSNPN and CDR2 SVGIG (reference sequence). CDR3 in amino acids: CASPKDPGSGEKLFF. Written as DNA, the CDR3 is TGTGCCTCACCAAAGGACCCGGGGTCGGGTGAAAAACTGTTTTTT.

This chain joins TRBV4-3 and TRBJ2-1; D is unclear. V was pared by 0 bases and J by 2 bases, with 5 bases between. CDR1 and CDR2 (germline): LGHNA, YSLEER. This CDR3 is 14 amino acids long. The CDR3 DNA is TGCGCCAGCAGCCAAGATACCACCTACAATGAGCAGTTCTTC. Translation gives CASSQDTTYNEQFF.

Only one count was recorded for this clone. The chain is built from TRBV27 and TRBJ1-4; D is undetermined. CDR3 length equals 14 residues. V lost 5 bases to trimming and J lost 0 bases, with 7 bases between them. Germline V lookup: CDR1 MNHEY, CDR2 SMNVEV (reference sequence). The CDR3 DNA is TGTGCCAGCAGTCACGTTGCAACTAATGAAAAACTGTTTTTT. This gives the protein CASSHVATNEKLFF.

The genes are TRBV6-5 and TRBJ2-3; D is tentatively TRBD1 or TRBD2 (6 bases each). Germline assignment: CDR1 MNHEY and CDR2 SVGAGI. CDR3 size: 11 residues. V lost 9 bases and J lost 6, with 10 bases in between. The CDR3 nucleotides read TGTGCCAGTGGAGGGGGGGATACGCAGTATTTT. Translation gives CASGGGDTQYF.

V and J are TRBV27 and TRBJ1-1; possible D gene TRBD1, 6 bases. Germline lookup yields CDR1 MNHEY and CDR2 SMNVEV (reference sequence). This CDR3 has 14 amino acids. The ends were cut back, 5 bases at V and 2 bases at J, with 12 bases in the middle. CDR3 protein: CASSTLDSNTEAFF. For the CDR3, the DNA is TGTGCCAGCAGTACTCTGGACAGCAACACTGAAGCTTTCTTT.

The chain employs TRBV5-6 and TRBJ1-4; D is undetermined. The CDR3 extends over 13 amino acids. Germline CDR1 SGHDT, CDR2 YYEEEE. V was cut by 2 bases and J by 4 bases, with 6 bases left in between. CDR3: CASSFGSNEKLFF. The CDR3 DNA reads TGTGCCAGCAGCTTCGGCAGTAATGAAAAACTGTTTTTT.

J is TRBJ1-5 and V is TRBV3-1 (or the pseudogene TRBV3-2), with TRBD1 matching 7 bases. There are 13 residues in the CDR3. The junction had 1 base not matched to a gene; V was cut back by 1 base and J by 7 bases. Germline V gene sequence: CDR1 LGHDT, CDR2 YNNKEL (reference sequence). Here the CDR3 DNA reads TGTGCCAGCAGCCAAGGGGGACAGCAGCCCCAGCATTTT. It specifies CASSQGGQQPQHF.

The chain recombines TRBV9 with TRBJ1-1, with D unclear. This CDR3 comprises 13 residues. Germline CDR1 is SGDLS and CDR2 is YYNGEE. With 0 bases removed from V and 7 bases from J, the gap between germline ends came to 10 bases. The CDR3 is CASSVDTDSEAFF. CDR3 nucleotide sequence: TGTGCCAGCAGCGTAGACACAGATAGTGAAGCTTTCTTT.

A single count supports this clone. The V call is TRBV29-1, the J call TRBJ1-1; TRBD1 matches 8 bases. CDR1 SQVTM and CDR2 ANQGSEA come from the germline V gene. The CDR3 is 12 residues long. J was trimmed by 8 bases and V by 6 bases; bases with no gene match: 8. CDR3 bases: TGCAGCGTCGCCCAGGGGGCTGGGGAAGCTTTCTTT. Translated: CSVAQGAGEAFF.

The CDR3 loop is CASSLSGGRNSSPLHF. Written as DNA, the CDR3 is TGTGCCAGCAGTTTAAGTGGGGGCAGAAACTCTTCACCCCTCCACTTT. The chain has TRBV27 and TRBJ1-6, with a tentative D call TRBD1 (6 bases). The CDR3 is 16 residues long. V dropped 2 bases and J dropped 9 bases, with 17 bases sitting between them. Germline V gene sequence: CDR1 MNHEY, CDR2 SMNVEV (reference sequence).

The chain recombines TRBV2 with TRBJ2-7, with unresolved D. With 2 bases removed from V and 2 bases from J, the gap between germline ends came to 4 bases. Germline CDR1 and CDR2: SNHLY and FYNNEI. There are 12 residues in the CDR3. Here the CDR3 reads CASSESPYEQYF. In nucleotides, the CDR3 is TGTGCCAGCAGTGAAAGTCCCTACGAGCAGTACTTC.

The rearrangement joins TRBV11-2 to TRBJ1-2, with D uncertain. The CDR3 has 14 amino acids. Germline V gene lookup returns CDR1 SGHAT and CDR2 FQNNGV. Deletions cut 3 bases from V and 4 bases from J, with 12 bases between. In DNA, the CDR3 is TGTGCCAGCAGCTTGAACTCGGGGTTCTATGGCTACACCTTC. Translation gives CASSLNSGFYGYTF.

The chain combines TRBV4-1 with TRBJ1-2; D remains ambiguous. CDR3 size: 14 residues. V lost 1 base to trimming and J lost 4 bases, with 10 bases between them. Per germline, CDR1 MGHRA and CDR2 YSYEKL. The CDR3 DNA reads TGCGCCAGCAGCCAAGTCCCTGCGGGCTATGGCTACACCTTC. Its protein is CASSQVPAGYGYTF.

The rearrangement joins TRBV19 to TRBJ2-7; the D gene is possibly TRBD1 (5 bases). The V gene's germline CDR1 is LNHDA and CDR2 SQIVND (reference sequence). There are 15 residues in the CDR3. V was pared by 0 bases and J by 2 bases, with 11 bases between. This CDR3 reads CASSIEPDSTYEQYF. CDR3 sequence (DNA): TGTGCCAGTAGTATAGAACCTGACAGTACCTACGAGCAGTACTTC. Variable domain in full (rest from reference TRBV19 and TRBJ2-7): DGGITQSPKYLFRKEGQNVTLSCEQNLNHDAMYWYRQDPGQGLRLIYYSQIVNDFQKGDIAEGYSVSREKKESFPLTVTSAQKNPTAFYLCASSIEPDSTYEQYFGPGTRLTVT.

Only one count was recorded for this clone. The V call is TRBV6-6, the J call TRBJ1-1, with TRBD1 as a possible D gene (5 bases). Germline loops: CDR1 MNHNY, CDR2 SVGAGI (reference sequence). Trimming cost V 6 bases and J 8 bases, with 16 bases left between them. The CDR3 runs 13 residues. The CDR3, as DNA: TGTGCCAGCAGATTCGGGTTCCGGGGCGAAGCTTTCTTT. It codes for CASRFGFRGEAFF.

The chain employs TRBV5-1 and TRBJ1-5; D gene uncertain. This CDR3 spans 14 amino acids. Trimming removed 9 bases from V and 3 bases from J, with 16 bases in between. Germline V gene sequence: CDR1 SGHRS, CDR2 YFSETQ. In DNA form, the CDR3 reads TGCGCCACTAAGCCGGGAACCTCCAATCAGCCCCAGCATTTT. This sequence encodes CATKPGTSNQPQHF.

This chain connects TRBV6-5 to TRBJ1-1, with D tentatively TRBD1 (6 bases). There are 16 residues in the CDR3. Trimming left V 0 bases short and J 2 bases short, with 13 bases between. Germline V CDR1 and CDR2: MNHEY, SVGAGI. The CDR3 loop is CASSYSVQGINTEAFF. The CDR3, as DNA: TGTGCCAGCAGTTACTCGGTTCAGGGGATTAACACTGAAGCTTTCTTT.

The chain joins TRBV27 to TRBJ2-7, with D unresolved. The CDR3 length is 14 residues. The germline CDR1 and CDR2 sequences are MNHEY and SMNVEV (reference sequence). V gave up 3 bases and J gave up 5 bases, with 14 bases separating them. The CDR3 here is CASSLVGFGDEQYF. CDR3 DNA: TGTGCCAGCAGTTTGGTCGGCTTTGGGGACGAGCAGTACTTC.

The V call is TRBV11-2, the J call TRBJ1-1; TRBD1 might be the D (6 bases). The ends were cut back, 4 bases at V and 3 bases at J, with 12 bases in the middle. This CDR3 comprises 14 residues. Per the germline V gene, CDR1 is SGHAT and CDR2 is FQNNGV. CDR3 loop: CASSYETGYTEAFF. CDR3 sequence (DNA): TGTGCCAGCAGCTACGAAACAGGGTACACTGAAGCTTTCTTT. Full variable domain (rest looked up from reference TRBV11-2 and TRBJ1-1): EAGVAQSPRYKIIEKRQSVAFWCNPISGHATLYWYQQILGQGPKLLIQFQNNGVVDDSQLPKDRFSAERLKGVDSTLKIQPAKLEDSAVYLCASSYETGYTEAFFGQGTRLTVV.

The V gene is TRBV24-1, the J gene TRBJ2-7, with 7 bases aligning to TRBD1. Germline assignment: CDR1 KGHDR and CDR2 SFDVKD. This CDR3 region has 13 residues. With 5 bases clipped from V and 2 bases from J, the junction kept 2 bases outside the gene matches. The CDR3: CATSGDRTYEQYF. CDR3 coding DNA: TGTGCCACCAGTGGGGACAGAACCTACGAGCAGTACTTC.

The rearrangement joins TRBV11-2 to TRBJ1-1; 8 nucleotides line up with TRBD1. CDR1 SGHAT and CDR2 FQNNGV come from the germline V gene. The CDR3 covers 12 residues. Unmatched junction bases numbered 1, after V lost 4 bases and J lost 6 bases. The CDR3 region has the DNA TGTGCCAGCAGCTCGGACAGGGCTGAAGCTTTCTTT. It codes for CASSSDRAEAFF. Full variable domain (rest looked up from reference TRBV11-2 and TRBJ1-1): EAGVAQSPRYKIIEKRQSVAFWCNPISGHATLYWYQQILGQGPKLLIQFQNNGVVDDSQLPKDRFSAERLKGVDSTLKIQPAKLEDSAVYLCASSSDRAEAFFGQGTRLTVV.

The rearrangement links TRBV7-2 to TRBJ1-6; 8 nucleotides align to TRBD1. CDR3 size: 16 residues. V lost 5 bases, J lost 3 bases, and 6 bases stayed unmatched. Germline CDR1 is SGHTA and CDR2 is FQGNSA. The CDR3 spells CASSPGQAGYNSPLHF. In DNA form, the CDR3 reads TGTGCCAGCAGCCCGGGACAGGCAGGCTATAATTCACCCCTCCACTTT.

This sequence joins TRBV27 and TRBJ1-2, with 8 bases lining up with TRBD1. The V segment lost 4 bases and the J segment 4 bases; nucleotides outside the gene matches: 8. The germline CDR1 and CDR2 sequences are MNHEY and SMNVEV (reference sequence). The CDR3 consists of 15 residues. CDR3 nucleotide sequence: TGTGCCAGCAGTTACGAAGGACAGGGAGCCTATGGCTACACCTTC. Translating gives CASSYEGQGAYGYTF.